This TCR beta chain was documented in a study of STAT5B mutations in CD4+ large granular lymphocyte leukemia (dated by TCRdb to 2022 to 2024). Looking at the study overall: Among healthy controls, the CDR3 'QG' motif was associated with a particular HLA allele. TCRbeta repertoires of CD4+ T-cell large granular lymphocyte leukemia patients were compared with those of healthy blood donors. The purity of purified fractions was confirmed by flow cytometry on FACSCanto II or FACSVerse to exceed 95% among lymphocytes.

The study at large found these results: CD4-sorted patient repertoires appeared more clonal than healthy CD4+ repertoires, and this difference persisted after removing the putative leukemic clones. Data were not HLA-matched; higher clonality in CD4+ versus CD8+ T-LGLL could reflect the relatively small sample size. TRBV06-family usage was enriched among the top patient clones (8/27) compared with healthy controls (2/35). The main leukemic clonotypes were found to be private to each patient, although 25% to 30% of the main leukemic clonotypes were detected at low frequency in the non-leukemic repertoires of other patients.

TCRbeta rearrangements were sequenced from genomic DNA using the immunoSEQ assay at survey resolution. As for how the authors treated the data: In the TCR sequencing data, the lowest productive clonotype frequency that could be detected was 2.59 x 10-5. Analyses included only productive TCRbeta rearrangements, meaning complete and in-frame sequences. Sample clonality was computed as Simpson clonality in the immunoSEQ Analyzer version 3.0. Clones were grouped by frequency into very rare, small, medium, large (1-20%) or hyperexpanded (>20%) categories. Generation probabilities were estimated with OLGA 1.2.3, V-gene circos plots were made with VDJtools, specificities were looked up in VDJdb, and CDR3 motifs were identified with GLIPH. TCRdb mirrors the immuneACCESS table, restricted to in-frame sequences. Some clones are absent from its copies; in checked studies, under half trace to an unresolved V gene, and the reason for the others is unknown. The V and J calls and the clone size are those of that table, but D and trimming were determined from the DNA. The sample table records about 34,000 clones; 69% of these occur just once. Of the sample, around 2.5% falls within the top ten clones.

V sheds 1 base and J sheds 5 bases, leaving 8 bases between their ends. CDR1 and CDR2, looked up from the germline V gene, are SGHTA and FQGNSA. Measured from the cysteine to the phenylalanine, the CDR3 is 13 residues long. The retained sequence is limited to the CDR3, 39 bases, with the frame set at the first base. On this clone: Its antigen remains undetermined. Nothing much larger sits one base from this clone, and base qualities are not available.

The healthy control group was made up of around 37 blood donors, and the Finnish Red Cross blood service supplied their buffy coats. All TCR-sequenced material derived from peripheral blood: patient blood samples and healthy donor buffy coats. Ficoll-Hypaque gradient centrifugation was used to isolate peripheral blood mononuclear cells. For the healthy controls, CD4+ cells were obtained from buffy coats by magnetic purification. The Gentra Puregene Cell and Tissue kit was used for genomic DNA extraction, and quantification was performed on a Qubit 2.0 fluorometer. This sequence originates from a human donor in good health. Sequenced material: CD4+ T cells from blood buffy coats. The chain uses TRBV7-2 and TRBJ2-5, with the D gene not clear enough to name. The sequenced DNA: TGTGCCAGCAGCTTAGGCTTAGTGGAGACCCAGTACTTC. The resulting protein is CASSLGLVETQYF.